The 28 T cell receptor beta chains reported below all come from one sample, sequenced in a study of cytomegalovirus exposure and HLA in healthy donors. 60 Vbeta and 13 Jbeta primers were used in PCR. TCRdb's copy holds only in-frame clones and misses some; the assay was immunoSEQ multiplex PCR. The sample has more than 80,000 clones; under 80% are singletons. The sequenced material came from PBMCs. The receptors derive from a human donor in good health.

The V call is TRBV19, the J call TRBJ1-1; D not resolved. This CDR3 comprises 15 residues. Between the trimmed V and J ends, which lost 3 bases and 1 base, there was a span of 12 bases. Germline assignment: CDR1 LNHDA and CDR2 SQIVND (reference sequence). The CDR3 here is CASSIRGMGNTEAFF. CDR3 bases: TGTGCCAGTAGTATTCGAGGCATGGGGAACACTGAAGCTTTCTTT.

The genes are TRBV12-5 and TRBJ1-1; no definite D call. There are 15 residues in the CDR3. Trimming shortened V by 2 bases and J by 3 bases, and 13 bases separated the two germline ends. CDR1 and CDR2 from the germline V gene are LGHNT and FRNRAP. CDR3 in amino acids: CASGLHRTMDTEAFF. The CDR3, as DNA: TGTGCTAGTGGTTTGCACAGAACGATGGACACTGAAGCTTTCTTT.

V and J are TRBV9 and TRBJ1-3; TRBD1 might be the D (6 bases). Germline V CDR1 and CDR2: SGDLS, YYNGEE. The CDR3 spans 18 residues. The V and J ends lost 4 bases and 0 bases respectively, with 20 bases between them. The CDR3 region is CASSPLVAGADSGNTIYF. CDR3 DNA sequence: TGTGCCAGCAGCCCCCTGGTGGCGGGGGCCGACTCTGGAAACACCATATATTTT.

There are a few counts of this clone. The rearrangement joins TRBV29-1 to TRBJ2-4; 8 nucleotides match TRBD1. The CDR3 runs to 13 residues. Germline CDR1 is SQVTM and CDR2 is ANQGSEA. V lost 7 bases to trimming and J lost 7 bases; unmatched junction nucleotides: 9. The CDR3 loop reads CSAGGQGQNIQYF. CDR3 DNA: TGCAGCGCCGGTGGACAGGGTCAGAACATTCAGTACTTC.

The CDR3 DNA reads as TGTGCCAGCCGGGTTCGGGATACTGGAAACACCATATATTTT. Its protein product is CASRVRDTGNTIYF. This chain links TRBV6-5 with TRBJ1-3; D gene unclear. The germline V and J ends were trimmed by 8 bases and 2 bases, with 13 bases remaining between them. The germline gives CDR1 MNHEY, CDR2 SVGAGI. This CDR3 is built from 14 residues.

The chain recombines TRBV19 with TRBJ2-1; D is unresolved. The V gene lost 3 bases and the J gene lost 2 bases, with 11 bases spanning the gap. This CDR3 spans 15 amino acids. The germline V gene encodes CDR1 LNHDA and CDR2 SQIVND (reference sequence). DNA of the CDR3: TGTGCCAGTAGTATGTCGGGTCCCACCTACAATGAGCAGTTCTTC. Translating it yields CASSMSGPTYNEQFF.

V usage is TRBV5-8 and J usage is TRBJ2-5; D is unclear. The CDR3 has 14 residues. CDR1 and CDR2 (germline): SGHTS, YDEGEE. V shed 0 bases and J shed 7 bases, with 13 bases lying between them. CDR3 sequence: CASSLAFWRSTQYF. The CDR3 DNA reads as TGTGCCAGCAGCTTGGCGTTTTGGCGGTCGACCCAGTACTTC. The whole variable domain, filled in from reference TRBV5-8 and TRBJ2-5, reads EAGVTQSPTHLIKTRGQQATLRCSPISGHTSVYWYQQALGLGLQFLLWYDEGEERNRGNFPPRFSGRQFPNYSSELNVNALELEDSALYLCASSLAFWRSTQYFGPGTRLLVL.

The chain is built from TRBV7-9 and TRBJ2-7; 7 bases fit TRBD1. J lost 0 bases, V lost 2 bases, and 4 bases had no gene match. The CDR3 is 15 amino acids. CDR1 and CDR2 from the germline V gene are SEHNR and FQNEAQ (reference sequence). The CDR3 loop is CASSLSTGVSYEQYF. The DNA of the CDR3 is TGTGCCAGCAGCTTAAGTACAGGGGTCTCCTACGAGCAGTACTTC.

The rearrangement links TRBV13 to TRBJ2-2; D possibly corresponds to TRBD1 (6 bases). This CDR3 region has 16 residues. Per the germline V gene, CDR1 is PRHDT and CDR2 is FYEKMQ (reference sequence). Deletions cut 3 bases from V and 5 bases from J, with 16 bases between. CDR3 in DNA: TGTGCCAGCAGCTTGGGACCAAGAGGGGGTACCGGGGAGCTGTTTTTT. As protein: CASSLGPRGGTGELFF.

The V call is TRBV19, the J call TRBJ2-2; tentatively, D is TRBD1 (5 bases). The CDR3 is 16 residues long. V dropped 3 bases and J dropped 4 bases, with 15 bases sitting between them. Germline lookup yields CDR1 LNHDA and CDR2 SQIVND (reference sequence). CDR3 sequence reads: CASSILLERGTGELFF. CDR3 DNA sequence: TGTGCCAGTAGTATCCTCCTCGAAAGGGGCACCGGGGAGCTGTTTTTT.

This clone was observed a handful of times. The chain links TRBV7-2 to TRBJ1-1, with TRBD1 matching over 9 bases. The CDR3 is 15 residues long. V gave up 5 bases and J gave up 1 base; unmatched junction bases: 5. Germline V gives CDR1 SGHTA, CDR2 FQGNSA. The CDR3, as DNA: TGTGCCAGCAGCCGAAGACAGGGGGGGAACACTGAAGCTTTCTTT. It codes for CASSRRQGGNTEAFF.

This sequence joins TRBV6-5 and TRBJ1-1; D is unclear. The CDR3 totals 15 residues. Trimming left V 4 bases short and J 0 bases short, with 12 bases between. CDR1 MNHEY and CDR2 SVGAGI come from the germline V gene. The CDR3 region has the DNA TGTGCCAGCAGTTTAGGAACAGCCTTGAACACTGAAGCTTTCTTT. Translated: CASSLGTALNTEAFF.

The chain has TRBV11-2 and TRBJ2-7; the D gene is possibly TRBD1 (5 bases). Germline V lookup: CDR1 SGHAT, CDR2 FQNNGV. The CDR3 is 15 amino acids. V lost 6 bases to trimming and J lost 0 bases, with 15 bases between them. Here the CDR3 DNA reads TGTGCCAGCAGAGGGGAACTTCACATCTCCTACGAGCAGTACTTC. Its protein is CASRGELHISYEQYF.

V is TRBV29-1 and J is TRBJ2-2; possible D gene TRBD1, 5 bases. The CDR3 has 12 amino acids. With 6 bases removed from V and 5 bases from J, the gap between germline ends came to 10 bases. In germline, CDR1 is SQVTM, CDR2 ANQGSEA. The CDR3 region is CSVRQSTGELFF. Here the CDR3 DNA reads TGCAGCGTCCGACAGTCTACCGGGGAGCTGTTTTTT.

V and J are TRBV27 and TRBJ1-5; D is perhaps TRBD1 (6 bases). CDR1 is MNHEY, CDR2 SMNVEV, per germline (reference sequence). V lost 1 base and J lost 5, with 9 bases in between. The CDR3 consists of 14 residues. CDR3 sequence: CASSLFAGDQPQHF. In nucleotides, the CDR3 is TGTGCCAGCAGTTTATTTGCAGGGGATCAGCCCCAGCATTTT.

The chain is built from TRBV7-2 and TRBJ1-2; D not resolved. Germline V gene sequence: CDR1 SGHTA, CDR2 FQGNSA. The CDR3 has 13 amino acids. V lost 4 bases and J 4 bases, leaving 10 bases between the germline ends. CDR3 DNA: TGTGCCAGCAGCTCCGACAATGGCTATGGCTACACCTTC. This encodes CASSSDNGYGYTF.

The chain employs TRBV5-6 and TRBJ2-1; 11 bases fit TRBD2. The CDR3 totals 18 residues. Per the germline V gene, CDR1 is SGHDT and CDR2 is YYEEEE. V trimming: 4 bases; J trimming: 3 bases; junction bases outside the gene matches: 12. CDR3 in amino acids: CASSPWRSGRASYNEQFF. DNA of the CDR3: TGTGCCAGCAGCCCTTGGCGTAGCGGGAGGGCTAGCTACAATGAGCAGTTCTTC. The whole variable domain, remainder taken from reference TRBV5-6 and TRBJ2-1, is DAGVTQSPTHLIKTRGQQVTLRCSPKSGHDTVSWYQQALGQGPQFIFQYYEEEERQRGNFPDRFSGHQFPNYSSELNVNALLLGDSALYLCASSPWRSGRASYNEQFFGPGTRLTVL.

J is TRBJ1-2 and V is TRBV18, with D maybe TRBD1 (5 bases). The germline V gene encodes CDR1 KGHSH and CDR2 LQKENI. The V gene lost 0 bases and the J gene lost 2 bases, with 10 bases spanning the gap. The CDR3 is 15 amino acids. CDR3 sequence: CASSPPDGGNYGYTF. The CDR3 DNA sequence: TGTGCCAGCTCACCACCGGACGGGGGGAACTATGGCTACACCTTC.

The gene calls are TRBV11-2 and TRBJ2-7; D might be TRBD1 (5 bases). Per germline, CDR1 SGHAT and CDR2 FQNNGV. The CDR3 extends over 18 amino acids. The V and J ends lost 5 bases and 3 bases respectively, with 26 bases between them. The CDR3 nucleotides read TGTGCCAGCAGCCCATCGTATAGGGGCGGCCTTAACCTCTACGAGCAGTACTTC. It yields the protein CASSPSYRGGLNLYEQYF.

CDR3 protein: CATLRGWTEAFF. In DNA, the CDR3 is TGTGCCACCCTACGGGGGTGGACTGAAGCTTTCTTT. This rearrangement joins TRBV6-1 to TRBJ1-1, with D perhaps matching TRBD1 (5 bases). V was cut by 10 bases and J by 5 bases, with 14 bases left in between. The CDR3 is 12 amino acids. Germline values: CDR1 MNHNS, CDR2 SASEGT.

The chain joins TRBV5-4 to TRBJ2-5, with 9 bases fitting TRBD1. Unmatched junction bases numbered 4, after V lost 3 bases and J lost 4 bases. CDR1 is SGHNT and CDR2 is YYREEE in the germline V gene (reference sequence). The CDR3 contains 14 residues. CDR3 protein: CASSSGQGTETQYF. CDR3 in DNA: TGTGCCAGCAGCTCCGGACAGGGGACAGAGACCCAGTACTTC. The variable domain in full, with the rest retrieved from reference TRBV5-4 and TRBJ2-5, is ETGVTQSPTHLIKTRGQQVTLRCSSQSGHNTVSWYQQALGQGPQFIFQYYREEENGRGNFPPRFSGLQFPNYSSELNVNALELDDSALYLCASSSGQGTETQYFGPGTRLLVL.

The V gene is TRBV5-5, the J gene TRBJ1-2; weak D call: TRBD1 (6 bases). V dropped 6 bases and J dropped 2 bases, with 14 bases sitting between them. The germline CDR1 and CDR2 sequences are SGHKS and YYEKEE (reference sequence). This CDR3 comprises 14 residues. The CDR3 DNA reads as TGTGCCAGCAACATTGTCGGACAGAACTATGGCTACACCTTC. It yields the protein CASNIVGQNYGYTF.

The rearrangement links TRBV12-5 to TRBJ2-3, with D perhaps TRBD2 (5 bases). Germline V CDR1 and CDR2: LGHNT, FRNRAP. The V end lost 11 bases, the J end lost 0 bases, and 15 bases lay between the germline ends. This CDR3 contains 14 residues. In nucleotides, the CDR3 is TGTGCTGGAGGCCCAGGTACTAGCACAGATACGCAGTATTTT. Translated: CAGGPGTSTDTQYF.

The rearrangement uses TRBV25-1 and TRBJ2-7; D is perhaps TRBD1 (5 bases). Between the trimmed V and J ends, which lost 1 base and 9 bases, there was a span of 16 bases. Germline V CDR1 and CDR2: MGHDK, SYGVNS. This CDR3 is 14 amino acids long. CDR3 sequence: CASSEWGRATTQYF. In DNA form, the CDR3 reads TGTGCCAGCAGTGAATGGGGCAGGGCTACGACGCAGTACTTC.

The chain employs TRBV5-1 and TRBJ2-7; TRBD1 matches at 7 bases. The CDR3 extends over 15 amino acids. V shed 0 bases, J shed 5 bases, and the junction held 8 bases outside the gene matches. In germline, CDR1 is SGHRS, CDR2 YFSETQ. The CDR3 loop reads CASSLVDRAIDEQYF. The DNA of the CDR3 is TGCGCCAGCAGCTTGGTTGACAGGGCGATTGACGAGCAGTACTTC.

The rearrangement joins TRBV7-2 to TRBJ1-1; D is ambiguous. V lost 3 bases and J 4 bases, leaving 12 bases between the germline ends. There are 14 residues in the CDR3. Germline values: CDR1 SGHTA, CDR2 FQGNSA. The CDR3 is CASSFRGGSTEAFF. In nucleotides, the CDR3 is TGTGCCAGCAGCTTCCGAGGAGGGAGCACTGAAGCTTTCTTT.

V is TRBV7-9 and J is TRBJ1-5; the match to TRBD1 covers 9 bases. V trimming: 5 bases; J trimming: 6 bases; junction bases outside the gene matches: 5. The CDR3 sequence is 14 residues long. Germline CDR1 SEHNR, CDR2 FQNEAQ (reference sequence). This chain's CDR3 is CASSLGQGGQPQHF. Here the CDR3 DNA reads TGTGCCAGCAGCCTGGGACAGGGAGGTCAGCCCCAGCATTTT.

This clone has just one count. The rearrangement uses TRBV5-1 and TRBJ2-6; 7 bases are a match to TRBD1. The V gene end was trimmed by 4 bases and the J gene end by 2 bases; junction bases not matched to a gene: 6. From germline, CDR1 is SGHRS and CDR2 YFSETQ. The CDR3 consists of 16 residues. CDR3 loop: CASSTGQEAGANVLTF. DNA of the CDR3: TGCGCCAGCAGCACCGGACAGGAGGCTGGGGCCAACGTCCTGACTTTC.